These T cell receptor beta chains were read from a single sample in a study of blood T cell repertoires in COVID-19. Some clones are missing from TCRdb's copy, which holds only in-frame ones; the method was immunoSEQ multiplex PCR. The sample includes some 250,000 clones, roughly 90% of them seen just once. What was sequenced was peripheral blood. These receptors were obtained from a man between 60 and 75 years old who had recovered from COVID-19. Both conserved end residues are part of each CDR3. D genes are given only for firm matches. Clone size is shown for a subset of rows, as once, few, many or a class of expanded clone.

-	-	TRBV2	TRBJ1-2	TGTGCCAGCAGTCTGGGCAGAAGTTCTCCTGGCTACACCTTC	CASSLGRSSPGYTF
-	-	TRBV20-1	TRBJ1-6	TGCAGTGCGCACCTAAACGCCCTCCTCCACTTT	CSAHLNALLHF
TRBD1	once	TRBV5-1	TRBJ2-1	TGCGCCAGCAGCCCGGGACAGGACCATGAGCAGTTCTTC	CASSPGQDHEQFF
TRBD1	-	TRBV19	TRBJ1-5	TGTGCCAGTAGCCGACAGGGGGCAATTCAGCCCCAGCATTTT	CASSRQGAIQPQHF
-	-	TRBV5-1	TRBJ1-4	TGCGCCAGCAGCCCATATCGGGGGAGAGTCGAAAAACTGTTTTTT	CASSPYRGRVEKLFF
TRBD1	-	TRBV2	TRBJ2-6	TGTGCCAGCACGGAGACAGGGGCTGGGGCCAACGTCCTGACTTTC	CASTETGAGANVLTF
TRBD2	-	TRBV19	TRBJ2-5	TGTGCCAGTAGTCTCTGGGTAGCGGGGGGCGAAGAGACCCAGTACTTC	CASSLWVAGGEETQYF
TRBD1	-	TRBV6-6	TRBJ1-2	TGTGCCAGCAGTTACGGACAGGGAGGCTATGGCTACACCTTC	CASSYGQGGYGYTF
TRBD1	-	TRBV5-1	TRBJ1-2	TGCGCCAGCAGCTTGCAGACAGGGCAGATGGGCGGCTACACCTTC	CASSLQTGQMGGYTF
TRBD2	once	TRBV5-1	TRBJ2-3	TGCGCCAGCAGGAGCGGGGGGGGCACAGATACGCAGTATTTT	CASRSGGGTDTQYF
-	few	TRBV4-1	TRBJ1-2	TGCGCCAGCAGCCACGCCGGGACTCCGTATGGCTACACCTTC	CASSHAGTPYGYTF
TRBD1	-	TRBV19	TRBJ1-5	TGTGCCAGTAACCTTTGGGACAGCCTAAATCAGCCCCAGCATTTT	CASNLWDSLNQPQHF
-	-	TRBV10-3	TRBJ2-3	TGTGCCATCAGTGCCTCTGACAGTAGCACAGATACGCAGTATTTT	CAISASDSSTDTQYF
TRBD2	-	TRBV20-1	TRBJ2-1	TGCAGTGCTAGTCGGGGGGGGGCGGTCAATGAGCAGTTCTTC	CSASRGGAVNEQFF
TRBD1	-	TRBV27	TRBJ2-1	TGTGCCAGCAGTTCAGGACAGGAGTCCTACAATGAGCAGTTCTTC	CASSSGQESYNEQFF
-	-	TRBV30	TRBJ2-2	TGTGCCTGGAGCCGCGAGAACGGGGAGCTGTTTTTT	CAWSRENGELFF
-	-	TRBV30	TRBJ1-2	TGTGCCTGGAGTGGGGGGGATGGCTACACCTTC	CAWSGGDGYTF
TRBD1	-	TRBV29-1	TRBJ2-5	TGCAGCGTTAGGGGACAGGGGGGCTACCAAGAGACCCAGTACTTC	CSVRGQGGYQETQYF
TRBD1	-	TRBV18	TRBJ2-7	TGTGCCAGCTCACCGGGACAGGAGACCTACGAGCAGTACTTC	CASSPGQETYEQYF
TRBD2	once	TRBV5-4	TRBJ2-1	TGTGCCAGCAGCACCCCCCGGACTAGCGGGGGGCTAAACTACAATGAGCAGTTCTTC	CASSTPRTSGGLNYNEQFF
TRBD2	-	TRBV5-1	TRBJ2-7	TGCGCCAGCAGCCCTCGGACTAGCGGGGGGTACGAGCAGTACTTC	CASSPRTSGGYEQYF
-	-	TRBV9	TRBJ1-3	TGTGCCAGCAGCCTCCTTGCAGGGTCCTCTGGAAACACCATATATTTT	CASSLLAGSSGNTIYF